This T cell receptor beta chain was retrieved from a study of Ad26.COV2.S vaccination and SARS-CoV-2 variants. The treatment was: 19 received Ad26.COV2.S at low or high dose, single or two shots; roughly five received placebo; per-sample allocation not given. Sample collection was performed on day 63 after the first vaccine or placebo injection. Assay used: immunoSEQ multiplex PCR; TCRdb lists only in-frame clones, some missing. The sample carries roughly 500,000 clones, 89% recorded once. The sample was peripheral blood, taken in a trial of Ad26.COV2.S vaccine versus placebo. This TCR was sampled from a person aged 18-60 years who received the Ad26.COV2.S COVID-19 vaccine or a placebo.

Here the CDR3 DNA reads TGTGCCAGCAGCTACACTAGCGGGGGGAGCACAGATACGCAGTATTTT. Translation gives CASSYTSGGSTDTQYF. The chain combines TRBV7-9 with TRBJ2-3; TRBD2 agrees at 12 bases. After removal of 4 bases from V and 0 bases from J, the junction contained 2 bases not matched to a gene. The CDR3 has 16 amino acids. CDR1 and CDR2 from the germline V gene are SEHNR and FQNEAQ (reference sequence).